This TCR beta chain was documented in a study of blood T cell repertoires in COVID-19. In the original processing: Amplification with reference gene primers provided the estimates of nucleated cell counts. Clones were read by immunoSEQ multiplex PCR, and TCRdb kept only the in-frame ones, dropping some. The DNA was the basis for D and trimming; V, J and clone size are from that table. The data show 120,000 or so clones, about 75% seen once. Trimming pared 5 bases from V and 0 bases from J, leaving 11 bases between. The CDR3 has 15 amino acids. Germline CDR1 is SGHVS and CDR2 is FNYEAQ. The chain is built from TRBV7-6 and TRBJ2-1, with D tentatively TRBD2 (7 bases). The origin of this receptor is a woman older than 75 with active or convalescent COVID-19. Material for sequencing was peripheral blood. CDR3 amino acids: CASSPGGLSYNEQFF. CDR3 DNA sequence: TGTGCCAGCAGCCCCGGGGGGCTCTCCTACAATGAGCAGTTCTTC.